These 21 T cell receptor beta chains were all obtained from the same sample, sequenced in a study of human T cells and chemical hapten exposure. Time point meaning: patch test 3, about 24 weeks after DPC sensitization. This sample's treatment: therapeutic diphenylcyclopropenone sensitization with weekly scalp DPC. Using its own MiXCR run on the RACE reads, TCRdb lists one record per CDR3 protein. The repertoire has 100,000 to 150,000 distinct CDR3 sequences, about 11% of them found once; the top ten carry under 2.5%. The material was whole blood, obtained in connection with sensitization to the hapten diphenylcyclopropenone (DPC). All receptors come from a woman in her forties or fifties with alopecia areata. Some clones in this sample may be carry-over from other donors' samples.

In its sample, this clonotype was seen many times. The chain uses TRBV6-5 and TRBJ1-2, with D tentatively TRBD1 (6 bases). The CDR3 has 13 residues. V was clipped by 8 bases and J by 8 bases, with 18 bases between them. Germline-derived CDR1 and CDR2 are MNHEY and SVGAGI. In DNA, the CDR3 is TGTGCCAGCTGGGCGCCCAGCGGGGGCGGCTACACCTTC. It codes for CASWAPSGGGYTF.

At least ten counts were recorded for this clonotype. This chain connects TRBV5-1 to TRBJ2-3; D possibly corresponds to TRBD2 (6 bases). This CDR3 region has 13 residues. V was trimmed by 0 bases and J by 5 bases, leaving 7 bases between them. Germline V gene sequence: CDR1 SGHRS, CDR2 YFSETQ. This CDR3 reads CASSLAGEDTQYF. CDR3 DNA: TGCGCCAGCAGCTTGGCGGGGGAAGATACGCAGTATTTT.

There are many counts of this clonotype. This chain uses TRBV29-1 with TRBJ2-3, with D unresolved. The CDR3 is made up of 11 amino acids. Germline CDR1 and CDR2: SQVTM and ANQGSEA. V lost 4 bases to trimming and J lost 2 bases, with 4 bases between them. The CDR3 bases are TGCAGCGTTGGGACCACAGATACGCAGTATTTT. It specifies CSVGTTDTQYF.

The chain links TRBV27 to TRBJ1-4; no clear D. Germline lookup yields CDR1 MNHEY and CDR2 SMNVEV (reference sequence). The CDR3 sequence is 13 residues long. The ends were cut back, 6 bases at V and 8 bases at J, with 13 bases in the middle. CDR3 amino acids: CASSSEIEEKLFF. The CDR3 nucleotides read TGTGCCAGCAGCTCCGAGATAGAGGAAAAACTGTTTTTT.

This clonotype appeared many times. V usage is TRBV4-3 and J usage is TRBJ2-3; 11 bases agree with TRBD2. Germline CDR1 and CDR2: LGHNA and YSLEER. The CDR3 covers 17 residues. V shed 1 base and J 4 bases; nucleotides not matched to a gene: 7. The CDR3 loop is CASSQGRLAGGADTQYF. CDR3 in DNA: TGCGCCAGCAGCCAAGGGCGGCTAGCGGGAGGAGCAGATACGCAGTATTTT.

This rearrangement joins TRBV5-1 to TRBJ1-1, with D uncertain. V lost 2 bases, J lost 3 bases, and 8 bases lay in between. The germline gives CDR1 SGHRS, CDR2 YFSETQ. The CDR3 has 13 residues. CDR3 DNA sequence: TGCGCCAGCAGCTTAAGGCCGGACACTGAAGCTTTCTTT. Translating it yields CASSLRPDTEAFF.

This clonotype was found a few times. CDR3 region: CASSPPDRVGEQYF. In DNA, the CDR3 is TGTGCCAGCTCACCACCGGACAGGGTCGGCGAGCAGTACTTC. This chain uses TRBV18 with TRBJ2-7, with 8 bases identical to TRBD1. With 0 bases clipped from V and 6 bases from J, the junction kept 4 bases outside the gene matches. Germline CDR1 KGHSH, CDR2 LQKENI. The CDR3 runs to 14 residues.

The chain uses TRBV11-2 and TRBJ1-1, with D possibly TRBD1 on 5 matching bases. CDR1 is SGHAT and CDR2 is FQNNGV in the germline V gene. V shed 5 bases and J shed 1 base, with 20 bases lying between them. This CDR3 has 17 amino acids. CDR3 sequence (DNA): TGTGCCAGCAGCCCGGGGAAGTTCTGGGGCGCGAACACTGAAGCTTTCTTT. It encodes CASSPGKFWGANTEAFF.

This clonotype has just a few counts. The chain combines TRBV11-3 with TRBJ2-5, with TRBD2 as a possible D gene (6 bases). Trimming cost V 0 bases and J 3 bases, with 8 bases left between them. This CDR3 region has 14 residues. Germline-derived CDR1 and CDR2 are SGHNT and YENEEA. This CDR3 reads CASSLDPGEETQYF. The CDR3, as DNA: TGTGCCAGCAGCTTAGACCCGGGAGAAGAGACCCAGTACTTC.

The CDR3 protein is CASSLEQGGSRANVLTF. CDR3 nucleotides: TGTGCCAGCAGTTTAGAACAAGGCGGTTCGAGGGCCAACGTCCTGACTTTC. The rearrangement uses TRBV12-3 or TRBV12-4 and TRBJ2-6; D remains unclear. This CDR3 has 17 amino acids. The V gene lost 1 base and the J gene lost 5 bases, with 15 bases spanning the gap.

The sample holds a few counts of this clonotype. The chain has TRBV3-1 and TRBJ2-5; D is possibly TRBD1 (6 bases). The CDR3 contains 14 residues. The germline gives CDR1 LGHDT, CDR2 YNNKEL (reference sequence). V was trimmed by 2 bases and J by 4 bases, leaving 11 bases between them. CDR3 nucleotide sequence: TGTGCCAGCAGCCAACGGACAGAGGGAGAGACCCAGTACTTC. Residues: CASSQRTEGETQYF.

The sample holds a few counts of this clonotype. The rearrangement joins TRBV5-1 to TRBJ2-3; D unclear. CDR1 is SGHRS, CDR2 YFSETQ, per germline. CDR3 length: 11 residues. With 4 bases removed from V and 6 bases from J, the gap between germline ends came to 6 bases. CDR3 residues: CASSRRDTQYF. DNA of the CDR3: TGCGCCAGCAGCCGAAGGGATACGCAGTATTTT.

This clonotype was seen more than once but under ten times. V usage is TRBV4-1 and J usage is TRBJ1-4; 8 bases agree with TRBD1. J was trimmed by 8 bases and V by 2 bases; bases with no gene match: 10. Germline V gene data show CDR1 as MGHRA and CDR2 as YSYEKL. This CDR3 has 16 amino acids. The CDR3 region is CASSQRETGDGEKLFF. DNA of the CDR3: TGCGCCAGCAGCCAACGGGAGACAGGGGATGGGGAAAAACTGTTTTTT.

This clonotype was found a few times. The chain links TRBV6-6 to TRBJ1-1, with D perhaps matching TRBD1 (5 bases). Germline CDR1 MNHNY, CDR2 SVGAGI (reference sequence). Trimming pared 2 bases from V and 0 bases from J, leaving 13 bases between. The CDR3 runs to 16 residues. This CDR3 reads CASSYQPTGLNTEAFF. CDR3 bases: TGTGCCAGCAGTTACCAACCCACAGGTTTGAACACTGAAGCTTTCTTT.

The chain uses TRBV7-2 and TRBJ2-2; a possible D gene is TRBD2 (5 bases). The CDR3 has 13 residues. CDR1 is SGHTA and CDR2 is FQGNSA in the germline V gene. V dropped 5 bases and J dropped 8 bases, with 12 bases sitting between them. CDR3 nucleotides: TGTGCCAGCAGCCCAGACTGGAGGGGGGAGCTGTTTTTT. This encodes CASSPDWRGELFF.

The V gene is TRBV12-3 or TRBV12-4, the J gene TRBJ2-2; D may correspond to TRBD1 or TRBD2 (5 bases each). The CDR3 has 15 residues. The V end lost 7 bases, the J end lost 0 bases, and 12 bases lay between the germline ends. CDR3 nucleotide sequence: TGTGCCAGCACCTTAGGGACGTCGAACACCGGGGAGCTGTTTTTT. Amino acid sequence: CASTLGTSNTGELFF.

The chain carries TRBV9 and TRBJ2-6; 11 bases match TRBD2. Germline V lookup: CDR1 SGDLS, CDR2 YYNGEE. The V segment lost 1 base and the J segment 2 bases; nucleotides outside the gene matches: 5. The CDR3 runs to 18 residues. DNA of the CDR3: TGTGCCAGCAGCGTATATAGCGGGAGGGCTGCTGGGGCCAACGTCCTGACTTTC. Its translation: CASSVYSGRAAGANVLTF.

The genes are TRBV27 and TRBJ2-3, with TRBD1 matching over 7 bases. CDR1 MNHEY and CDR2 SMNVEV come from the germline V gene (reference sequence). J lost 4 bases, V lost 5 bases, and 6 bases had no gene match. The CDR3 consists of 14 residues. CDR3 sequence reads: CASSNRGGADTQYF. The CDR3 coding sequence is TGTGCCAGCAGTAACAGGGGTGGGGCAGATACGCAGTATTTT.

This clonotype was observed many times. The J gene is TRBJ2-7, the V gene TRBV12-3 or TRBV12-4; D gene ambiguous. CDR3 size: 12 residues. Trimming removed 1 base from V and 3 bases from J, with 4 bases in between. The CDR3 spells CASSLVLYEQYF. CDR3 nucleotide sequence: TGTGCCAGCAGTTTAGTTCTCTACGAGCAGTACTTC.

CDR3 region: CSVRPNYGYTF. CDR3 nucleotides: TGCAGCGTTCGACCCAACTATGGCTACACCTTC. V gene TRBV29-1 combines with J gene TRBJ1-2; D unclear. The germline V gene encodes CDR1 SQVTM and CDR2 ANQGSEA. This CDR3 is 11 amino acids long. V was clipped by 5 bases and J by 2 bases, with 6 bases between them.

In this sample, this clonotype turned up many times. The chain combines TRBV6-1 with TRBJ1-5; D unresolved. Trimming cost V 5 bases and J 0 bases, with 11 bases left between them. CDR3 length: 15 residues. CDR1 is MNHNS, CDR2 SASEGT, per germline. The CDR3 protein is CASSPTASSNQPQHF. CDR3 bases: TGTGCCAGCAGTCCGACGGCTAGTAGCAATCAGCCCCAGCATTTT.